Listed below are T cell receptor beta chains from one sample, sequenced in a study of blood T cell repertoires in COVID-19. Assay: immunoSEQ multiplex PCR; the TCRdb copy retains only in-frame clones and omits some. The sample lists approximately 210,000 clones; around four fifths were seen once. Specimen: PBMCs or T cells enriched from blood (not recorded which). These receptors all come from a man in his forties who had recovered from COVID-19. Both conserved end residues are part of each CDR3. The order of the fields is V gene, J gene, D gene, clone size, CDR3 length, CDR3 protein, CDR3 DNA. The D gene is left open where the match is weak. Size tells how often a clone was seen (once, few, many) or the class of an expanded clone, and some rows leave it out.

TRBV9	TRBJ2-3	TRBD1	NA	16	CASSVQGAPVGDTQYF	TGTGCCAGCAGCGTACAGGGGGCGCCGGTTGGGGATACGCAGTATTTT
TRBV7-9	TRBJ2-1	NA	NA	15	CASSLNSLSYNEQFF	TGTGCCAGCAGCTTAAACTCCCTCTCCTACAATGAGCAGTTCTTC
TRBV25-1	TRBJ2-4	TRBD2	once	14	CASSETSGNDIQYF	TGTGCCAGCAGTGAAACTAGCGGGAATGACATTCAGTACTTC
TRBV28	TRBJ1-4	NA	NA	11	CASAEYEKLFF	TGTGCCAGTGCGGAGTATGAAAAACTGTTTTTT
TRBV27	TRBJ2-7	TRBD2	NA	14	CASSFLAGGYEQYF	TGTGCCAGCAGTTTCTTAGCGGGAGGGTACGAGCAGTACTTC
TRBV6-8	TRBJ2-2	NA	few	14	CASTDYKNTGELFF	TGTGCCAGCACCGACTACAAGAACACCGGGGAGCTGTTTTTT
TRBV6-6	TRBJ1-6	TRBD1	NA	14	CASSRGQVNSPLHF	TGTGCCAGCAGTAGGGGACAGGTCAATTCACCCCTCCACTTT
TRBV6-2/TRBV6-3	TRBJ1-5	TRBD1	NA	16	CASSNRGAGGNQPQHF	TGTGCCAGCAGTAACAGGGGAGCTGGGGGAAACCAGCCCCAGCATTTT
TRBV5-4	TRBJ2-1	TRBD2	NA	15	CASSASGNHYNEQFF	TGTGCCAGCAGCGCTAGCGGTAATCACTACAATGAGCAGTTCTTC
TRBV7-2	TRBJ1-2	NA	few	14	CASSQAQVRYGYTF	TGTGCCAGCAGCCAAGCCCAGGTTCGCTATGGCTACACCTTC
TRBV6-2/TRBV6-3	TRBJ2-5	NA	NA	15	CASSSPSDNQETQYF	TGTGCCAGCAGTTCCCCCTCAGATAACCAAGAGACCCAGTACTTC
TRBV9	TRBJ1-6	NA	NA	14	CASRAGLENSPLHF	TGTGCCAGCAGGGCGGGACTGGAGAATTCACCCCTCCACTTT
TRBV4-3	TRBJ1-6	NA	NA	16	CASSQEGVSGTSPLHF	TGCGCCAGCAGCCAAGAAGGGGTGAGTGGAACTTCACCCCTCCACTTT
TRBV28	TRBJ1-1	NA	NA	13	CASSTRAVTEAFF	TGTGCCAGCAGCACCAGGGCAGTCACTGAAGCTTTCTTT
TRBV27	TRBJ1-2	NA	NA	18	CASSFREHREAGRGGYTF	TGTGCCAGCAGTTTCCGTGAGCATAGGGAAGCAGGGCGTGGTGGCTACACCTTC
TRBV6-5	TRBJ2-3	NA	NA	15	CASSYDQGSTDTQYF	TGTGCCAGCAGTTACGATCAGGGCAGCACAGATACGCAGTATTTT
TRBV3-1/TRBV3-2	TRBJ2-1	NA	NA	15	CASSQGVLAGNEQFF	TGTGCCAGCAGCCAAGGGGTCCTAGCCGGCAATGAGCAGTTCTTC
TRBV11-3	TRBJ2-3	NA	NA	15	CASSSEGRVGDTQYF	TGTGCCAGCAGCTCCGAAGGCAGGGTCGGGGATACGCAGTATTTT
TRBV27	TRBJ1-1	NA	NA	13	CASSLGSLTEAFF	TGTGCCAGCAGTTTGGGGAGTTTGACTGAAGCTTTCTTT
TRBV7-9	TRBJ2-1	NA	NA	14	CASSPTLPGNEQFF	TGTGCCAGCAGCCCCACCCTCCCGGGGAATGAGCAGTTCTTC
TRBV30	TRBJ1-5	TRBD1	NA	20	CAWSGRLDRGLRGGDQPQHF	TGTGCCTGGAGTGGCCGTCTAGACAGGGGCCTAAGGGGGGGTGATCAGCCCCAGCATTTT
TRBV18	TRBJ2-3	NA	NA	15	CASSPSVDSPDTQYF	TGTGCCAGCTCACCTTCCGTGGACTCTCCAGATACGCAGTATTTT
TRBV19	TRBJ2-5	TRBD2	NA	15	CASSIYTAGGETQYF	TGTGCCAGTAGTATCTATACAGCGGGAGGGGAGACCCAGTACTTC
TRBV2	TRBJ1-1	NA	NA	14	CASSEAGGYTEAFF	TGTGCCAGCAGTGAAGCGGGGGGATACACTGAAGCTTTCTTT
TRBV11-2	TRBJ2-2	NA	NA	17	CASSWGTGSKASPRVFF	NA
TRBV3-1/TRBV3-2	TRBJ2-7	TRBD2	once	15	CASSHRRGGRYEQYF	TGTGCCAGCAGCCACCGGCGGGGAGGGCGCTACGAGCAGTACTTC
TRBV3-1/TRBV3-2	TRBJ2-1	NA	NA	15	CASSRHGRRNNEQFF	TGTGCCAGCAGCCGTCATGGGAGAAGGAACAATGAGCAGTTCTTC
TRBV2	TRBJ2-5	TRBD2	once	13	CASPAGGQETQYF	TGTGCCAGCCCCGCGGGAGGGCAAGAGACCCAGTACTTC
TRBV10-3	TRBJ1-5	TRBD1	NA	15	CAISADGTGDQPQHF	TGTGCCATCAGTGCCGACGGGACAGGGGATCAGCCCCAGCATTTT
TRBV30	TRBJ1-2	NA	once	16	CAWSKGGRADGYGYTF	TGTGCCTGGAGTAAAGGGGGGAGGGCAGATGGCTATGGCTACACCTTC
TRBV5-1	TRBJ2-1	TRBD2	NA	14	CASSYAGGPNEQFF	TGCGCCAGCAGCTACGCGGGAGGGCCGAATGAGCAGTTCTTC
TRBV4-1	TRBJ1-1	NA	NA	17	CASSRYGGFVRNTEAFF	TGCGCCAGCAGCCGCTACGGAGGGTTCGTTCGGAACACTGAAGCTTTCTTT
TRBV3-1/TRBV3-2	TRBJ1-1	NA	NA	15	CASSPHGFMNTEAFF	TGTGCCAGCAGCCCACACGGGTTTATGAACACTGAAGCTTTCTTT
TRBV5-5	TRBJ2-3	TRBD2	few	14	CASSRAGKEDTQYF	TGTGCCAGCAGCCGAGCGGGAAAGGAAGATACGCAGTATTTT
TRBV27	TRBJ2-1	TRBD2	NA	15	CASSQPGTSKNEQFF	TGTGCCAGCAGTCAGCCCGGGACTAGTAAAAATGAGCAGTTCTTC
TRBV7-3	TRBJ2-2	TRBD2	NA	16	CASSLTSGSGVGELFF	TGTGCCAGCAGCTTAACTAGCGGGAGTGGAGTAGGGGAGCTGTTTTTT
TRBV4-2	TRBJ2-3	NA	many	14	CASSQESSGKTQYF	TGTGCCAGCAGCCAGGAATCTTCAGGGAAGACGCAGTATTTT
TRBV15	TRBJ2-3	NA	once	14	CATSREQYRDTQYF	TGTGCCACCAGCAGAGAACAGTACCGGGATACGCAGTATTTT
TRBV9	TRBJ2-1	TRBD2	NA	16	CASSVPGTSGSNEQFF	TGTGCCAGCAGCGTGCCCGGGACTAGCGGGAGCAATGAGCAGTTCTTC
TRBV28	TRBJ2-5	NA	NA	12	CASNRRRETQYF	TGTGCCAGCAATCGGCGGCGAGAGACCCAGTACTTC
TRBV28	TRBJ1-2	NA	NA	11	CASSYEGGYTF	TGTGCCAGCAGTTATGAGGGTGGCTACACCTTC
TRBV6-5	TRBJ2-5	NA	few	14	CASGRKQGTETQYF	TGTGCCAGCGGCCGCAAACAGGGTACAGAGACCCAGTACTTC
TRBV7-9	TRBJ2-7	NA	NA	11	CASSSDRTQYF	TGTGCCAGCAGCTCAGACAGGACACAGTACTTC
TRBV7-8	TRBJ1-1	NA	NA	13	CASSLQRRSEAFF	TGTGCCAGCAGCTTACAGCGGAGGAGTGAAGCTTTCTTT
TRBV2	TRBJ2-7	TRBD2	once	14	CASTKLAVGGEQYF	TGTGCCAGCACTAAGCTAGCGGTTGGAGGGGAGCAGTACTTC
TRBV7-3	TRBJ2-1	TRBD2	NA	17	CASSLFSGTSGTKRQFF	TGTGCCAGCAGCTTATTTTCTGGGACTAGCGGGACAAAGCGGCAGTTCTTC
TRBV12-5	TRBJ1-2	TRBD1	NA	16	CASGSPGQRVRYGYTF	TGTGCTAGTGGCTCCCCGGGACAGAGAGTACGGTATGGCTACACCTTC
TRBV28	TRBJ1-2	TRBD1	NA	15	CASSLGQAANYGYTF	TGTGCCAGCAGCTTGGGACAGGCCGCTAACTATGGCTACACCTTC
TRBV5-1	TRBJ1-2	TRBD1	NA	14	CASSVGDRAYGYTF	TGCGCCAGCAGCGTGGGGGACAGGGCTTATGGCTACACCTTC
TRBV6-5	TRBJ2-5	NA	NA	13	CASSYWRGETQYF	TGTGCCAGCAGTTACTGGCGGGGAGAGACCCAGTACTTC
TRBV10-3	TRBJ1-1	TRBD1	NA	15	CAISEGTGGNTEAFF	TGTGCCATCAGTGAAGGGACAGGGGGTAACACTGAAGCTTTCTTT
TRBV7-8	TRBJ1-1	NA	once	12	CASSPRRRTAFF	TGTGCCAGCAGCCCCCGTCGGAGGACGGCTTTCTTT
TRBV18	TRBJ2-3	TRBD2	NA	17	CASSPGSSGSILDTQYF	TGTGCCAGCTCACCAGGGTCCAGCGGGAGTATATTGGATACGCAGTATTTT
TRBV4-2	TRBJ2-1	NA	NA	15	CASSREAGTYNEQFF	TGTGCCAGCAGCCGGGAAGCGGGTACCTACAATGAGCAGTTCTTC
TRBV9	TRBJ2-7	NA	NA	16	CASSVGDRMKYYEQYF	TGTGCCAGCAGCGTAGGTGACAGGATGAAATACTACGAGCAGTACTTC
TRBV19	TRBJ1-5	TRBD1	NA	13	CASSIEGGQSQHF	TGTGCCAGTAGTATAGAGGGGGGACAGTCCCAGCATTTT
TRBV11-2	TRBJ2-1	TRBD1	NA	14	CASSPRDRGHEQFF	TGTGCCAGCAGCCCCCGGGACAGGGGTCATGAGCAGTTCTTC
TRBV10-1	TRBJ1-6	TRBD1	NA	15	CASSSGQGQYSPLHF	TGCGCCAGCAGTTCTGGACAGGGGCAGTATTCACCCCTCCACTTT
TRBV15	TRBJ2-3	TRBD2	NA	14	CATSGAGGTDTQYF	TGTGCCACCAGCGGAGCGGGAGGCACAGATACGCAGTATTTT